Listed below are T cell receptor beta chains from one sample, sequenced in a study of cytomegalovirus exposure and HLA in healthy donors. Clones were read by immunoSEQ multiplex PCR, and TCRdb kept only the in-frame ones, dropping some. In the table there are under 200,000 clones, around 82% of which are singletons. The sample was PBMCs. The receptors stem from a man younger than 45 in good health and CMV-seronegative. Both conserved end residues are part of each CDR3. Fields, in order: J gene, D gene, V gene, clone size, CDR3 protein, CDR3 DNA. D genes are given only for firm matches. Clone size appears in some rows only: once, few, many, or a class for an expanded clone.

TRBJ1-2,TRBD1,TRBV10-2,.,CASGGTGDYGYTF,TGCGCCAGCGGGGGGACAGGTGACTATGGCTACACCTTC
TRBJ2-1,TRBD1,TRBV9,once,CASSVQGASSGNEQFF,TGTGCCAGCAGCGTACAGGGGGCGAGTAGCGGTAATGAGCAGTTCTTC
TRBJ2-3,.,TRBV11-2,once,CASTLSGTDTQYF,TGTGCCAGCACCCTCTCTGGCACAGATACGCAGTATTTT
TRBJ2-1,.,TRBV6-5,.,CASSTVGGPSFEQFF,TGTGCCAGCAGCACAGTGGGGGGTCCTTCTTTTGAGCAGTTCTTC
TRBJ2-2,TRBD2,TRBV27,.,CASSWLAGTGELFF,TGTGCCAGCAGTTGGCTAGCGGGAACCGGGGAGCTGTTTTTT
TRBJ2-7,TRBD1,TRBV12-5,.,CASGPDRERSEQYF,TGTGCTAGTGGCCCAGACAGGGAGAGGAGCGAGCAGTACTTC
TRBJ2-2,TRBD1,TRBV7-9,.,CASSRSADRGPGELFF,TGTGCCAGCAGCCGGAGTGCGGACAGGGGTCCCGGGGAGCTGTTTTTT
TRBJ2-3,.,TRBV7-6,.,CASSLGMGATDTQYF,TGTGCCAGCAGCTTAGGAATGGGGGCAACAGATACGCAGTATTTT
TRBJ1-2,.,TRBV2,.,CASSEQHAARGGYTF,TGTGCCAGCAGTGAACAGCACGCCGCACGGGGTGGCTACACCTTC
TRBJ1-5,.,TRBV19,.,CASRLGGLNQPQHF,TGTGCCAGTAGGCTGGGGGGTCTCAATCAGCCCCAGCATTTT
TRBJ1-5,.,TRBV6-1,.,CASRIQGSSNQPQHF,TGTGCCAGCAGGATCCAGGGGTCTAGCAATCAGCCCCAGCATTTT
TRBJ1-1,.,TRBV6-1,.,CASTGEMNTEAFF,TGTGCCAGCACCGGGGAAATGAACACTGAAGCTTTCTTT
TRBJ2-7,.,TRBV5-1,.,CASRVQETYEQYF,TGCGCCAGCAGGGTACAGGAGACCTACGAGCAGTACTTC
TRBJ2-2,TRBD1,TRBV18,few,CASSPGTGRLFF,TGTGCCAGCTCGCCAGGGACAGGGAGACTGTTTTTT
TRBJ2-5,TRBD2,TRBV4-2,.,CASSQPGGKETQYF,TGTGCCAGCAGCCAACCGGGGGGAAAAGAGACCCAGTACTTC
TRBJ1-2,.,TRBV2,.,CASSDGGYKGYTF,TGTGCCAGCAGTGACGGGGGGTATAAAGGCTACACCTTC
TRBJ2-1,TRBD2,TRBV28,.,CASSSTGTSLIF,TGTGCCAGCAGTTCAACCGGGACTAGCCTTATCTTC
TRBJ2-7,.,TRBV4-1,.,CASSRYLDSTGSYEQYF,TGCGCCAGCAGTCGCTACCTGGATTCGACAGGTTCCTACGAGCAGTACTTC
TRBJ2-1,TRBD1,TRBV5-8,.,CASSFPWTGGNEQFF,TGTGCCAGCAGCTTTCCCTGGACAGGTGGCAATGAGCAGTTCTTC
TRBJ2-7,.,TRBV7-2,.,CASSAAPFRLLNSYEQYF,TGTGCCAGCAGCGCGGCCCCGTTTAGGCTCTTGAACTCCTACGAGCAGTACTTC
TRBJ2-7,.,TRBV6-5,.,CASSYDRTGSEQYF,TGTGCCAGCAGTTACGATAGAACAGGGAGCGAGCAGTACTTC
TRBJ2-7,TRBD1,TRBV5-6,.,CASVGQPLDEQYF,TGTGCCAGCGTGGGACAGCCACTGGACGAGCAGTACTTC
TRBJ2-1,TRBD2,TRBV5-1,.,CASSLEVGGSNEQFF,TGCGCCAGCAGCTTGGAAGTGGGAGGGAGCAATGAGCAGTTCTTC
TRBJ2-3,.,TRBV30,.,CAWGVGDTQYF,TGTGCCTGGGGAGTAGGTGATACGCAGTATTTT